The rows below give T cell receptor beta chains drawn from one sample of a study of cytomegalovirus exposure and HLA in healthy donors. Here immunoSEQ multiplex PCR was the method, and the copy in TCRdb shows in-frame clones only, minus some. Found here are roughly 150,000 clones, 75% of them singletons; the top ten hold around 1.4%. Material: PBMCs. Receptors were obtained from a man aged 18-30 years in good health and CMV-seronegative. The CDR3 runs from the conserved cysteine through the conserved F or W. Fields, in order: clone size, D gene, CDR3 length, V gene, J gene, CDR3 DNA, CDR3 protein. The D gene is left open where the match is weak. A clone size is listed for some rows: how often the clone was seen (once, few, many), or a class if it is expanded.

NA,NA,16,TRBV15,TRBJ2-7,TGTGCCACCAGCAGAGATTCGGGACTCGCCTCCTACGAGCAGTACTTC,CATSRDSGLASYEQYF
once,NA,15,TRBV7-8,TRBJ1-2,TGTGCCAGCAGCTTAGACAGGCTAACTAACTATGGCTACACCTTC,CASSLDRLTNYGYTF
once,NA,17,TRBV4-1,TRBJ2-3,TGCGCCAGCAGCCAAGAAGGCGGACTCACCACAGAAGGTACGCAGTATTTT,CASSQEGGLTTEGTQYF
NA,TRBD1,15,TRBV9,TRBJ2-5,TGTGCCAGCAGCCCCGGACAGGGGAGGTGGGAGACCCAGTACTTC,CASSPGQGRWETQYF
NA,NA,15,TRBV6-5,TRBJ2-5,TGTGCCAGCAGTTACGGGCTAGCGAGACAAGAGACCCAGTACTTC,CASSYGLARQETQYF
NA,NA,13,TRBV10-3,TRBJ1-5,TGTGCCATCAGTGTCGGTAGCAATCAGCCCCAGCATTTT,CAISVGSNQPQHF
few,NA,13,TRBV7-2,TRBJ2-1,TGTGCCAGCAGCTTCGGACTTGACAATGAGCAGTTCTTC,CASSFGLDNEQFF
NA,TRBD2,15,TRBV5-1,TRBJ2-2,TGCGCCAGCAGCCCGGGACTAGCGAACACCGGGGAGCTGTTTTTT,CASSPGLANTGELFF
few,NA,14,TRBV7-8,TRBJ2-1,TGTGCCAGCAGGAGCGGCGGGATCTACAATGAGCAGTTCTTC,CASRSGGIYNEQFF
NA,TRBD2,15,TRBV9,TRBJ2-3,TGTGCCAGCAGCGATTGGAGCGGGAGAGGAGATACGCAGTATTTT,CASSDWSGRGDTQYF
NA,TRBD2,15,TRBV19,TRBJ2-5,TGTGCCAGTAGTACCCTAGCGGGGGTGCAAGAGACCCAGTACTTC,CASSTLAGVQETQYF
NA,TRBD2,14,TRBV19,TRBJ2-1,TGTGCCAGTAGTCTAGCGGGAGGGTACAATGAGCAGTTCTTC,CASSLAGGYNEQFF
NA,NA,11,TRBV7-2,TRBJ2-2,TGTGCCAGCAGCTTACGGGGGGAGCTGTTTTTT,CASSLRGELFF
NA,NA,12,TRBV30,TRBJ2-7,TGTGCCTGGAGTCCGCAGGGCTACGAGCAGTACTTC,CAWSPQGYEQYF
NA,NA,16,TRBV5-1,TRBJ2-2,TGCGCCAGCACCTGGAGGGTAGCAGCGAACACCGGGGAGCTGTTTTTT,CASTWRVAANTGELFF
once,TRBD2,16,TRBV4-3,TRBJ2-7,TGCGCCAGCAGCGACTCGTTAGCGGGAGGCACCTACGAGCAGTACTTC,CASSDSLAGGTYEQYF
NA,NA,14,TRBV5-6,TRBJ2-1,TGTGCCAGCAGCTTTTGGAGGGCCGGCAATGAGCAGTTCTTC,CASSFWRAGNEQFF
NA,TRBD1,14,TRBV28,TRBJ1-2,TGTGCCAGCAGGGCGCAGGGGGCCCTCTATGGCTACACCTTC,CASRAQGALYGYTF
NA,NA,17,TRBV7-2,TRBJ2-3,TGTGCCAGCAGCCTAACTCTCGGGGGAGTGGGTACAGATACGCAGTATTTT,CASSLTLGGVGTDTQYF
NA,TRBD1,15,TRBV5-6,TRBJ2-2,TGTGCCAGCAGCTTCGACAGGGTTCCCGGGGGGGAGCTGTTTTTT,CASSFDRVPGGELFF
NA,TRBD1,18,TRBV5-1,TRBJ2-1,TGCGCCAGCAGCCATGGACAGGGAAGCCGGGTGGCGAACAATGAGCAGTTCTTC,CASSHGQGSRVANNEQFF
NA,TRBD1,14,TRBV27,TRBJ2-5,TGTGCCAGCAGTTTTACAGGGGGGCAGGAGACCCAGTACTTC,CASSFTGGQETQYF
few,NA,13,TRBV6-5,TRBJ2-7,TGTGCCAGCAGTTACTTAGGGGACTACGAGCAGTACTTC,CASSYLGDYEQYF
NA,TRBD1,15,TRBV5-4,TRBJ1-1,TGTGCCAGCAGCACCGACACTGGGACAGGGGTTGAGGCTTTCTTT,CASSTDTGTGVEAFF
NA,NA,14,TRBV18,TRBJ2-7,TGTGCCAGCTCACCACGGGACACCTCCTACGAGCAGTACTTC,CASSPRDTSYEQYF
NA,TRBD1,15,TRBV6-1,TRBJ1-4,TGTGCCAGCAGCCTTGGACAGGCAACTAATGAAAAACTGTTTTTT,CASSLGQATNEKLFF
medium-sized,TRBD1,14,TRBV6-4,TRBJ2-3,TGTGCCAGCAGTGTTGGACAGGGGGGAGATACGCAGTATTTT,CASSVGQGGDTQYF
few,TRBD2,15,TRBV6-5,TRBJ2-2,TGTGCCAGCTCGACTAGCGGGAGCGGAGGCGGGGAGCTGTTTTTT,CASSTSGSGGGELFF
NA,NA,16,TRBV7-7,TRBJ2-5,TGTGCCAGCAGCTTACTAAGGGGCGCGACACAAGAGACCCAGTACTTC,CASSLLRGATQETQYF
NA,TRBD2,17,TRBV5-1,TRBJ2-1,TGCGCCAGCAGCTCCAATCGGGGGGGGGAGTTTGATAATGAGCAGTTCTTC,CASSSNRGGEFDNEQFF
NA,TRBD2,16,TRBV5-1,TRBJ2-7,TGCGCCAGCAGCTTGGGGGGGACTAGCGGGATCTACGAGCAGTACTTC,CASSLGGTSGIYEQYF
NA,NA,14,TRBV5-6,TRBJ2-5,TGTGCCAGCAGCCAGGTGGCCTCCCCAGAGACCCAGTACTTC,CASSQVASPETQYF
NA,TRBD1,17,TRBV25-1,TRBJ2-5,TGTGCCAGCAGTGAATTGGGACAGGGCCTGTACCAAGAGACCCAGTACTTC,CASSELGQGLYQETQYF
once,TRBD1,18,TRBV9,TRBJ2-7,TGTGCCAGCAGCGTAGCTGAGATTGGGACAGGGGGTACGGGCGAGCAGTACTTC,CASSVAEIGTGGTGEQYF
NA,TRBD2,16,TRBV7-8,TRBJ2-3,TGTGCCAGCAGCTTAGTCCTAGCGGGAGGCACAGATACGCAGTATTTT,CASSLVLAGGTDTQYF
NA,TRBD1,17,TRBV19,TRBJ2-1,TGTGCCAGTAGTATGCCTAAGGGGGCGGCATTTTACAATGAGCAGTTCTTC,CASSMPKGAAFYNEQFF
NA,NA,17,TRBV7-6,TRBJ2-3,TGTGCCAGCAGCTTAGAAAAGCAGGGGCCTAGCACAGATACGCAGTATTTT,CASSLEKQGPSTDTQYF
NA,TRBD2,14,TRBV7-2,TRBJ2-1,TGTGCCAGCAGCTTCCTAGCGGGGTACAATGAGCAGTTCTTC,CASSFLAGYNEQFF
NA,TRBD1,17,TRBV19,TRBJ2-7,TGTGCCAGTAGTATTATAGGGGACGGGACAGGGTTCTACGAGCAGTACTTC,CASSIIGDGTGFYEQYF
few,NA,15,TRBV4-1,TRBJ2-7,TGCGCCAGCAGCCATGGTTGGTGGGGACAATACGAGCAGTACTTC,CASSHGWWGQYEQYF
NA,TRBD1,16,TRBV28,TRBJ1-1,TGTGCCAGCAGTCCGAACACAGGGGCTCGGAACACTGAAGCTTTCTTT,CASSPNTGARNTEAFF
NA,TRBD2,17,TRBV7-6,TRBJ2-2,TGTGCCAGCAGCGGGGGGATAGCGGGTTTGTACACCGGGGAGCTGTTTTTT,CASSGGIAGLYTGELFF
NA,NA,13,TRBV29-1,TRBJ1-2,TGCAGCGTTCTCGACATGAGCCCCTATGGCTACACCTTC,CSVLDMSPYGYTF
NA,TRBD2,15,TRBV2,TRBJ2-1,TGTGCCAGCACTGATGGGGGAGGGCCTATATATGAGCAGTTCTTC,CASTDGGGPIYEQFF